The 17 T cell receptor beta chains presented below share a single source sample, sequenced in a study of blood T cell repertoires in COVID-19. Profiling relied on immunoSEQ multiplex PCR, and the TCRdb table lists in-frame clones only, not all of them. The table includes under 350,000 clones, approximately 83% detected once. The sequenced sample consisted of PBMCs or T cells enriched from blood (not recorded which). The receptors originated from a woman aged 40-49 years with acute COVID-19.

The gene calls are TRBV7-3 and TRBJ2-3, with 8 nucleotides matching TRBD2. CDR3 size: 15 residues. CDR1 is SGHTA, CDR2 FQGTGA, per germline. V lost 3 bases and J lost 1; bases outside the gene matches: 3. CDR3 loop: CASSFAGGRTDTQYF. DNA of the CDR3: TGTGCCAGCAGCTTTGCGGGAGGCCGCACAGATACGCAGTATTTT.

CDR3 nucleotides: TGTGCCAGCAAACCAAGTCCGGGATCTAACTATGGCTACACCTTC. Translating gives CASKPSPGSNYGYTF. The genes are TRBV2 and TRBJ1-2, with D unclear. The CDR3 runs to 15 residues. Trimming took 7 bases from V and 0 from J, leaving 15 bases between them. The germline gives CDR1 SNHLY, CDR2 FYNNEI. The full variable domain, its missing parts supplied by reference TRBV2 and TRBJ1-2, is EPEVTQTPSHQVTQMGQEVILRCVPISNHLYFYWYRQILGQKVEFLVSFYNNEISEKSEIFDDQFSVERPDGSNFTLKIRSTKLEDSAMYFCASKPSPGSNYGYTFGSGTRLTVV.

The CDR3, as DNA: TGTGCCAGCAGGCCGGACAGGGACACTGAAGCTTTCTTT. It specifies CASRPDRDTEAFF. This chain joins TRBV2 and TRBJ1-1; TRBD1 aligns across 8 bases. Germline CDR1 is SNHLY and CDR2 is FYNNEI. The ends lost 6 bases at V and 3 bases at J; junction bases unmatched: 3. This CDR3 spans 13 amino acids.

The chain joins TRBV11-2 to TRBJ1-2, with 10 bases matching TRBD1. J gave up 7 bases and V 4 bases, and 3 bases lay outside the gene matches. Germline CDR1 SGHAT, CDR2 FQNNGV. The CDR3 is 13 residues long. The CDR3 nucleotides are TGTGCCAGCAGCTCCAGGGACAGGGGTGGCTACACCTTC. This translates into CASSSRDRGGYTF.

The rearrangement uses TRBV6-2 or TRBV6-3 and TRBJ1-1; D gene ambiguous. Germline CDR1 MNHEY, CDR2 SVGEGT. This CDR3 is built from 12 residues. V lost 4 bases to trimming and J lost 0 bases, with 3 bases between them. The CDR3 DNA is TGTGCCAGCAGTTTCATGAACACTGAAGCTTTCTTT. It encodes CASSFMNTEAFF.

The chain links TRBV28 to TRBJ2-1; tentatively, D is TRBD2 (5 bases). Deletions cut 4 bases from V and 0 bases from J, with 19 bases between. The CDR3 extends over 18 amino acids. Looked up from germline, CDR1 is MDHEN and CDR2 is SYDVKM. The CDR3 coding sequence is TGTGCCAGCAGTTCTCCCGTTCGGCGGGTGCCCTCCTACAATGAGCAGTTCTTC. It encodes CASSSPVRRVPSYNEQFF.

This chain uses TRBV7-9 with TRBJ2-7; 7 bases are shared with TRBD2. Germline values: CDR1 SEHNR, CDR2 FQNEAQ (reference sequence). The CDR3 length is 14 residues. The trim removed 3 bases at V and 6 bases at J, leaving 8 bases unmatched. CDR3 region: CASSFGWGGTEQYF. CDR3 in DNA: TGTGCCAGCAGCTTTGGGTGGGGGGGGACCGAGCAGTACTTC. The variable domain in full, completed from reference TRBV7-9 and TRBJ2-7, reads DTGVSQNPRHKITKRGQNVTFRCDPISEHNRLYWYRQTLGQGPEFLTYFQNEAQLEKSRLLSDRFSAERPKGSFSTLEIQRTEQGDSAMYLCASSFGWGGTEQYFGPGTRLTVT.

The chain couples TRBV5-8 to TRBJ1-3, with a possible D match to TRBD1 (5 bases). V shed 2 bases and J shed 1 base, with 7 bases lying between them. Germline V gene lookup returns CDR1 SGHTS and CDR2 YDEGEE. The CDR3 runs to 14 residues. The CDR3 region has the DNA TGTGCCAGCAGCTTAGACAGATCTGGAAACACCATATATTTT. It yields the protein CASSLDRSGNTIYF. Complete variable domain (other parts from reference TRBV5-8 and TRBJ1-3): EAGVTQSPTHLIKTRGQQATLRCSPISGHTSVYWYQQALGLGLQFLLWYDEGEERNRGNFPPRFSGRQFPNYSSELNVNALELEDSALYLCASSLDRSGNTIYFGEGSWLTVV.

The chain carries TRBV5-1 and TRBJ2-3, with TRBD2 identical over 7 bases. From germline, CDR1 is SGHRS and CDR2 YFSETQ. With 3 bases clipped from V and 3 bases from J, the junction kept 10 bases outside the gene matches. The CDR3 covers 16 residues. The DNA for the CDR3 is TGCGCCAGCAGCTCGCCGGGAGGACCGGGGACAGATACGCAGTATTTT. Translated: CASSSPGGPGTDTQYF.

The chain links TRBV4-2 to TRBJ2-1; the match to TRBD1 covers 9 bases. CDR1 and CDR2 (germline): LGHNA, YNFKEQ. With V trimmed by 0 bases and J by 4 bases, 4 bases remained unmatched. The CDR3 consists of 16 residues. The CDR3 loop reads CASSQEGTGTYNEQFF. In DNA form, the CDR3 reads TGTGCCAGCAGCCAAGAAGGGACAGGGACTTACAATGAGCAGTTCTTC.

This sequence joins TRBV4-2 and TRBJ2-1, with TRBD1 matching 7 bases. V dropped 0 bases and J dropped 2; count of bases not matched to a gene: 7. The CDR3 length is 17 residues. In germline, CDR1 is LGHNA, CDR2 YNFKEQ. The CDR3 DNA follows: TGTGCCAGCAGCCAAGATTACCGAGGGGGCCCCTACAATGAGCAGTTCTTC. Amino acid sequence: CASSQDYRGGPYNEQFF.

The chain combines TRBV5-6 with TRBJ2-1; no firm D call. The germline V and J ends were trimmed by 1 base and 2 bases, with 10 bases remaining between them. The CDR3 contains 15 residues. Germline values: CDR1 SGHDT, CDR2 YYEEEE. DNA for the CDR3: TGTGCCAGCAGCTTGTACTCCGACACCTACAATGAGCAGTTCTTC. This encodes CASSLYSDTYNEQFF.

This sequence joins TRBV20-1 and TRBJ2-1; 7 bases align to TRBD2. The CDR3 loop spans 15 amino acids. J was trimmed by 0 bases and V by 3 bases; bases with no gene match: 5. Per germline, CDR1 DFQATT and CDR2 SNEGSKA (reference sequence). CDR3 sequence: CSASKGGSSYNEQFF. CDR3 sequence (DNA): TGCAGTGCTAGTAAGGGCGGGAGCTCCTACAATGAGCAGTTCTTC.

This sequence joins TRBV3-1 (or the pseudogene TRBV3-2) and TRBJ2-7, with 11 nucleotides matching TRBD1. The trim removed 4 bases at V and 6 bases at J, leaving 5 bases unmatched. The CDR3 runs 14 residues. The V gene's germline CDR1 is LGHDT and CDR2 YNNKEL (reference sequence). The CDR3 DNA is TGTGCCAGCAGCCTTGGACAGGGGGCGGTCGAGCAGTACTTC. This gives the protein CASSLGQGAVEQYF.

The rearrangement joins TRBV3-1 (or the pseudogene TRBV3-2) to TRBJ2-7; D gene unclear. Germline loops: CDR1 LGHDT, CDR2 YNNKEL (reference sequence). This CDR3 region has 12 residues. V dropped 1 base and J dropped 6 bases, with 7 bases sitting between them. DNA of the CDR3: TGTGCCAGCAGCCAAGCTACTTTCGAGCAGTACTTC. It is translated as CASSQATFEQYF.

The V call is TRBV25-1, the J call TRBJ1-2; 11 nucleotides match TRBD1. The germline V gene has CDR1 MGHDK and CDR2 SYGVNS. The junction had 8 bases not matched to a gene; V was cut back by 6 bases and J by 2 bases. The CDR3 has 16 residues. The CDR3 spells CASREDRGPLNYGYTF. The CDR3 bases are TGTGCCAGCAGGGAGGACAGGGGGCCTCTCAACTATGGCTACACCTTC.

The rearrangement joins TRBV11-2 to TRBJ2-7; D perhaps matches TRBD2 (6 bases). Trimming cost V 4 bases and J 0 bases, with 19 bases left between them. The CDR3 length is 17 residues. CDR1 and CDR2 from the germline V gene are SGHAT and FQNNGV. DNA for the CDR3: TGTGCCAGCAGCTCAAGGGACTTCCTATCAGTCTCCTACGAGCAGTACTTC. It yields the protein CASSSRDFLSVSYEQYF.